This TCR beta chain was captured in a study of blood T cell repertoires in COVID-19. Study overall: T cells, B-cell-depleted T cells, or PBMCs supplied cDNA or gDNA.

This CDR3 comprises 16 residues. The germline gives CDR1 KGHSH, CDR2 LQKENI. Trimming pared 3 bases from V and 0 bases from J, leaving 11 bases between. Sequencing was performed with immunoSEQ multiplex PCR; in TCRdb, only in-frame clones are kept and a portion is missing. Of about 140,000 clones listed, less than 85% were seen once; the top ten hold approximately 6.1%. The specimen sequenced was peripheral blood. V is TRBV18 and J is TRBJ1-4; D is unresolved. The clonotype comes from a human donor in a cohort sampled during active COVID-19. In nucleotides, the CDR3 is TGTGCCAGCTCACCCGGGAGGGTTGCAACTAATGAAAAACTGTTTTTT. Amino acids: CASSPGRVATNEKLFF.